The 23 T cell receptor beta chains given below trace back to one sample, sequenced in a study of metastatic and nonmetastatic thyroid tumors. Nobody among the patients had been given any treatment before thyroid surgery. TCRdb recomputed clones from the PCR reads via MiXCR. The sample lists 100,000 or so clones, approximately 15% seen once, with about 3.9% in the top ten. What was sequenced was blood. Source of these receptors: a female donor with papillary thyroid cancer or a benign thyroid nodule (not recorded which). Some clones in this sample may be carry-over from other donors' samples.

This clone was seen more than once but under ten times. A clone one base away is much larger, so this may be a read error. The genes are TRBV6-5 and TRBJ1-1; D remains unclear. The germline V and J ends were trimmed by 4 bases and 12 bases, with 24 bases remaining between them. This CDR3 contains 15 residues. Germline CDR1 reads MNHEY; CDR2 reads SVGAGI. This CDR3 is CASSSPGGPNTESFF. In DNA, the CDR3 is TGTGCCAGCAGTTCCCCTGGAGGGCCGAACACCGAATCTTTCTTT.

This clone was seen repeatedly, ten times or more. CDR3 bases: TGTGCCACCTCGTCCAGACAACTCGCTTTCTTT. Translated: CATSSRQLAFF. The chain has TRBV19 and TRBJ1-1; D call uncertain. The germline gives CDR1 LNHDA, CDR2 SQIVND (reference sequence). The V gene lost 10 bases and the J gene lost 11 bases, with 17 bases spanning the gap. The CDR3 covers 11 residues. Full variable domain (remainder filled in from reference TRBV19 and TRBJ1-1): DGGITQSPKYLFRKEGQNVTLSCEQNLNHDAMYWYRQDPGQGLRLIYYSQIVNDFQKGDIAEGYSVSREKKESFPLTVTSAQKNPTAFYLCATSSRQLAFFGQGTRLTVV.

V and J are TRBV7-6 and TRBJ2-1; TRBD1 is a possible D gene (7 bases). Germline V CDR1 and CDR2: SGHVS, FNYEAQ. The CDR3 is made up of 14 amino acids. V lost 11 bases and J 4 bases, leaving 18 bases between the germline ends. CDR3 amino acids: CALPGGWFYNEQFF. Written as DNA, the CDR3 is TGTGCCCTCCCAGGGGGGTGGTTTTACAATGAGCAGTTCTTC.

This clone has at least ten counts. The same CDR3 arises from other DNA sequences in this sample as well. The rearrangement joins TRBV27 to TRBJ2-7; D tentatively reads TRBD1 or TRBD2 (5 bases each). The CDR3 sequence is 14 residues long. CDR1 and CDR2 from the germline V gene are MNHEY and SMNVEV (reference sequence). The ends were cut back, 6 bases at V and 0 bases at J, with 12 bases in the middle. CDR3 nucleotide sequence: TGTGCCAGCAGCCGGGCAGGGAGCTCCTACGAGCAGTACTTC. Protein: CASSRAGSSYEQYF.

This clone was picked up a small number of times. The same CDR3 also results from other DNA sequences found in this sample. This rearrangement joins TRBV20-1 to TRBJ2-3, with 8 bases matching TRBD2. CDR3 length equals 14 residues. With V trimmed by 3 bases and J by 4 bases, 6 bases remained unmatched. Germline CDR1 DFQATT, CDR2 SNEGSKA (reference sequence). The CDR3 nucleotides read TGCAGTGCTAGTAGACGGGGGGGCCCAGATACGCAGTATTTT. It codes for CSASRRGGPDTQYF.

There are a few counts of this clone. This sequence joins TRBV6-6 and TRBJ2-5; no reliable D call. Trimming shortened V by 0 bases and J by 4 bases, and 12 bases separated the two germline ends. The CDR3 loop spans 15 amino acids. Germline CDR1 reads MNHNY; CDR2 reads SVGAGI (reference sequence). The CDR3, as DNA: TGTGCCAGCAGTTACTCGAATTTGCGTAGAGAGACCCAGTACTTC. Its translation is CASSYSNLRRETQYF.

With respect to this clone: A much larger clonotype is one base distant, so this may be a read error. This rearrangement joins TRBV20-1 to TRBJ2-2, with 10 bases matching TRBD2. From germline, CDR1 is DFQATT and CDR2 SNEGSKA (reference sequence). The CDR3 totals 14 residues. CDR3 DNA sequence: TGCAGTGCCAGAGCGGGGGGGCGGACCCGGGAGCTGTTTTTT. Translated: CSARAGGRTRELFF.

Of note for this clone: A much larger clone is a single base away; this may be a read error. The J gene is TRBJ2-5, the V gene TRBV3-1, with 7 bases that match TRBD2. Germline V gene lookup returns CDR1 LGHDT and CDR2 YNNKEL (reference sequence). V shed 1 base, J shed 5 bases, and the junction held 10 bases outside the gene matches. The CDR3 consists of 16 residues. In DNA, the CDR3 is TGTGCCAGCAGCCAAGGGCTGGTAGCGGGCGGCGAGACCCAGTACTTC. Residues: CASSQGLVAGGETQYF.

This clone was detected many times. The V and J genes are TRBV6-1 and TRBJ2-1; the D gene is possibly TRBD1 (6 bases). CDR3 length: 16 residues. CDR1 MNHNS and CDR2 SASEGT come from the germline V gene. V was pared by 6 bases and J by 3 bases, with 18 bases between. CDR3 in DNA: TGTGCCAGCAGGGCCTCCGCCGGACAGCTCTACAATGAGCAGTTCTTC. Protein product: CASRASAGQLYNEQFF.

Comments on this clone: Given a much more abundant clone one base away, this may be a read error. The chain joins TRBV5-6 to TRBJ1-1; D is undetermined. In germline, CDR1 is SGHDT, CDR2 YYEEEE. Trimming left V 0 bases short and J 10 bases short, with 13 bases between. The CDR3 runs to 13 residues. CDR3 loop: CASSLAGVLGAFF. Here the CDR3 DNA reads TGTGCCAGCAGCTTGGCCGGGGTCTTGGGAGCTTTCTTT.

This clone appeared many times. The limits of the CDR3 on the DNA are not certain, so only TCRdb's listed CDR3 is given. Different DNA sequences within this sample yield the same CDR3. The genes are TRBV28 and TRBJ1-5. The CDR3 spans 14 residues, counting both ends. The germline CDR1 and CDR2 sequences are MDHEN and SYDVKM. CDR3 region: CASSLGMGNQPQHF.

This clone was seen only a few times. Other DNA sequences of this sample code for an identical CDR3. The J gene is TRBJ2-6, the V gene TRBV6-2 or TRBV6-3; the D gene is possibly TRBD2 (6 bases). Germline V lookup: CDR1 MNHEY, CDR2 SVGEGT. The CDR3 contains 16 residues. Trimming removed 2 bases from V and 7 bases from J, with 15 bases in between. The CDR3 loop reads CASSYHGSSGANVLTF. In DNA, the CDR3 is TGTGCCAGCAGTTACCACGGGAGCTCCGGTGCCAACGTCCTGACTTTC.

This clone has a handful of counts. The DNA of the CDR3 is TGTGCCAGCAGTTACCCCAGACTAGCGGGGCCGTCCGGGCAATACTTC. Translated, it gives CASSYPRLAGPSGQYF. The chain links TRBV6-2 or TRBV6-3 to TRBJ2-7, with TRBD2 identical over 11 bases. Germline V gene data show CDR1 as MNHEY and CDR2 as SVGEGT. This CDR3 is 16 amino acids long. V was pared by 2 bases and J by 13 bases, with 16 bases of the junction left unmatched.

This clone has just one count. A read error may explain this, as a much larger clone is one base away. The sample holds other DNA sequences that translate to the same CDR3. V usage is TRBV4-2 and J usage is TRBJ2-1, with D perhaps matching TRBD1 (5 bases). Germline-derived CDR1 and CDR2 are LGHNA and YNFKEQ. Trimming shortened V by 1 base and J by 9 bases, and 19 bases separated the two germline ends. This CDR3 is 16 amino acids long. CDR3 sequence (DNA): TGTGCCAGCAGCCAAGTCGGCGGTAGGGGTAACAGTGAGCAGTTCTTC. Translated: CASSQVGGRGNSEQFF.

On this clone: It may be a read error: a sequence one base away is much more abundant. The rearrangement joins TRBV7-6 to TRBJ1-2; D is possibly TRBD1 (5 bases). The CDR3 contains 15 residues. V shed 1 base and J shed 6 bases, with 15 bases lying between them. Looked up from germline, CDR1 is SGHVS and CDR2 is FNYEAQ. The CDR3 nucleotides are TGTGCCAGCAGCTTAGGTCCGGTGACAGAGAATGGCTACACCTTC. Encoded protein: CASSLGPVTENGYTF. Using reference TRBV7-6 and TRBJ1-2 for the parts outside the CDR3, the full variable domain is GAGVSQSPRYKVTKRGQDVALRCDPISGHVSLYWYRQALGQGPEFLTYFNYEAQQDKSGLPNDRFSAERPEGSISTLTIQRTEQRDSAMYRCASSLGPVTENGYTFGSGTRLTVV.

The chain uses TRBV28 and TRBJ1-2; TRBD1 might be the D (5 bases). V lost 3 bases and J 3 bases, leaving 8 bases between the germline ends. The length of the CDR3 is 13 residues. Germline V gives CDR1 MDHEN, CDR2 SYDVKM. Here the CDR3 reads CASSFPRDYGYTF. In DNA form, the CDR3 reads TGTGCCAGCAGTTTTCCCAGGGACTATGGCTACACCTTC.

J is TRBJ2-1 and V is TRBV6-1; TRBD2 matches at 10 bases. Germline CDR1 MNHNS, CDR2 SASEGT. The length of the CDR3 is 14 residues. The V segment lost 8 bases and the J segment 7 bases; nucleotides outside the gene matches: 8. The CDR3 is CASGFSGRFNEQFF. The CDR3 DNA reads TGTGCCAGCGGATTTAGCGGGAGGTTTAATGAGCAGTTCTTC.

On this clone: A junction boundary mismatches the germline segment, possibly from a read error. This sample includes further DNA sequences coding for the same CDR3. This sequence joins TRBV28 and TRBJ2-3; maybe TRBD1 (5 bases). This CDR3 comprises 15 residues. Germline CDR1 and CDR2: MDHEN and SYDVKM. CDR3 nucleotide sequence: TGTGCCAGCAGTTTAGGAACAGGTGGCACAGATACTCAGTATTTT. Its protein product is CASSLGTGGTDTQYF.

In this sample, this clone turned up a few times. One end of the junction varies from germline; a read error may be responsible. The chain couples TRBV6-1 to TRBJ1-2, with D possibly matching TRBD1 (5 bases). CDR1 is MNHNS and CDR2 is SASEGT in the germline V gene. This CDR3 region has 13 residues. In DNA, the CDR3 is TGTGCTAGCAGCAGGCCAGGGAGACAGGGCTACACCTTC. This translates into CASSRPGRQGYTF.

This clone showed up many times. Here the CDR3 DNA reads TGTGCCGGGACAGGGCCGTCAGGAAACACCATATATTTT. Amino acids: CAGTGPSGNTIYF. This chain connects TRBV2 to TRBJ1-3; TRBD1 agrees at 9 bases. The CDR3 consists of 13 residues. CDR1 SNHLY and CDR2 FYNNEI come from the germline V gene. The V and J ends lost 11 bases and 4 bases, in that order; junction bases with no gene match: 6. Full variable domain (rest looked up from reference TRBV2 and TRBJ1-3): EPEVTQTPSHQVTQMGQEVILRCVPISNHLYFYWYRQILGQKVEFLVSFYNNEISEKSEIFDDQFSVERPDGSNFTLKIRSTKLEDSAMYFCAGTGPSGNTIYFGEGSWLTVV.

With regard to this clone: A read error is possible here, since a much larger clone lies one base away. The chain couples TRBV4-1 to TRBJ2-2; possibly TRBD1 for D (6 bases). The V end lost 1 base, the J end lost 6 bases, and 15 bases lay between the germline ends. The CDR3 totals 16 residues. Germline-derived CDR1 and CDR2 are MGHRA and YSYEKL. CDR3 DNA: TGCGCCAGCAGCCAAGTCGTCGGACAGTGGTCCGGGGAGCTGTTTTTT. Encoded protein: CASSQVVGQWSGELFF.

This clone occurred many times. V gene TRBV19 combines with J gene TRBJ1-4; D might be TRBD1 (5 bases). The germline V and J ends were trimmed by 6 bases and 6 bases, with 14 bases remaining between them. Germline CDR1 is LNHDA and CDR2 is SQIVND (reference sequence). This CDR3 comprises 14 residues. The CDR3 region has the DNA TGTGCCAGTAGGCCGGGACTAGTGGATGAAAAACTGTTTTTT. Amino acid sequence: CASRPGLVDEKLFF.

This clone came up many times. Additional DNA sequences in this sample encode the identical CDR3. This chain uses TRBV24-1 with TRBJ2-3; D possibly matches TRBD1 or TRBD2 (7 bases each). The CDR3 sequence is 18 residues long. The ends were cut back, 3 bases at V and 5 bases at J, with 23 bases in the middle. Germline values: CDR1 KGHDR, CDR2 SFDVKD. The CDR3 region has the DNA TGTGCCACCAGTGATCCGACACCCCAGGGGGGGGGGAGAGATACGCAGTATTTT. This translates into CATSDPTPQGGGRDTQYF.